This T cell receptor (beta chain) was observed in a study of vaccination and CD4 T cells after COVID-19. Study-level findings and limits: Reactive clonotype counts went from median approximately 20 after infection to 35 to 40 after vaccination, nonsignificantly.

In the case of this clonotype: Its antigen is currently unknown.

Treatment of the sample: roughly nine-day PBMC culture with coronavirus spike peptide pools or control peptides (ViraFEST assay). Half the medium was exchanged for fresh IL-2 medium on days 3 and 7. Sequencing of DNA taken from cultured CD4+ T cells relied on the Oncomine TCR Beta short-read assay. DNA came from CD4+ T cells after culture. MiXCR, run by TCRdb on the PCR reads, gives a single entry per CDR3 protein. The sample shows 20,000 to 25,000 distinct CDR3 sequences, about half of them seen only once. The germline V and J ends were trimmed by 0 bases and 10 bases, with 12 bases remaining between them. The CDR3 runs 12 residues. Germline V gene lookup returns CDR1 DFQATT and CDR2 SNEGSKA (reference sequence).

The chain has TRBV20-1 and TRBJ1-1; D remains unclear. The TCR originated in a human donor who had recovered from COVID-19. Sequenced sample: CD4+ T cells from blood, cultured in vitro. DNA of the CDR3: TGCAGTGCTAGAGAGTTGTACTGGGTAGCTTTCTTT. Protein sequence: CSARELYWVAFF.